This TCR beta chain was identified in a study of blood T cell repertoires in COVID-19 (dated by TCRdb to 2018 to 2021). About the full investigation: The collaborator samples originated in the United States, Italy and Spain and spanned the acute and convalescent phases of COVID-19. The sample metadata nearly always contained a de-identified subject ID, COVID-19 status, age in years and sex. Deeply sampled blood TCRbeta repertoires from subjects exposed to, actively infected with, or recovered from COVID-19 were included in the dataset. Where HLA class I and class II types were available, the types were taken from metadata supplied by the sample provider, not from assay-based typing. The samples were drawn from the first 160 participants of the ongoing ImmuneRACE study and from 950 to 1,500 subjects provided by 6 global collaborators. The repertoires were made available in a free public database intended to serve as a resource for research on the immune response to SARS-CoV-2. The prospective study material was composed of cDNA or gDNA derived from T cells, B-cell-depleted T cells, or PBMCs.

In the prospective study, participants were roughly 18 to 100 years old, resided in 24 geographic areas of the United States, and were enrolled through a virtual design. To assign participants to cohorts, the prospective study relied on clinical history that participants themselves reported in a screening survey and a study questionnaire. Recovered participants in ImmuneRACE Cohort 3 were defined by two consecutive negative NP/OP PCR tests, clearance by a healthcare professional, or resolution of symptoms. Each participant in the prospective study had whole blood, serum and a nasopharyngeal or oropharyngeal swab collected by mobile phlebotomists. Additional blood draws and questionnaires over a 2-month period could optionally be provided by prospective study participants. Prospective study blood samples were shipped either frozen or at room temperature before DNA extraction. TCRbeta CDR3 regions were amplified from genomic DNA using the immunoSEQ Assay, a bias-controlled multiplex PCR. The authors' pipeline ran thus. The number of nucleated cells in each sample was estimated from the amplification of reference gene primers within the assay. To quantify the absolute abundance of each unique TCRbeta CDR3 rearrangement, sequence reads were collapsed and filtered. For each sample, productive Simpson clonality was calculated as the square root of Simpson's diversity index across productive rearrangements. TCRdb's version of the immuneACCESS table is confined to in-frame rearrangements and falls short of the full clone set. An unresolved V gene accounts for under half of the shortfall where checked; the remainder is of unknown origin. V, J and clone size reflect that table, while D and trimming were determined from the DNA. This sample holds some 250,000 clones; around nine tenths were observed only once. Jointly, the top ten make up under 9.5% of the sample.

CDR1 and CDR2 (LGHDT, YNNKEL) derive from the germline V gene (reference sequence). V lost 2 bases and J lost 3 bases, and the count of bases not matched to a germline gene is 15. From cysteine to phenylalanine, the CDR3 is 19 amino acids long. Here the CDR3 DNA is all that survives: 57 bases in frame from base 1. In regard to this clone: Its target antigen remains unknown. Per-nucleotide qualities are absent, and no much larger clonotype sits a single base away.

The research as a whole found: The amount of clinical and demographic metadata varied by source and participant and was provided uncurated.

Recombination joined TRBV3-1 (or the pseudogene TRBV3-2) with TRBJ2-1; 8 nucleotides in the junction match TRBD1. This TCR derives from a man in his forties who had recovered from COVID-19. Sequenced input: PBMCs or T cells enriched from blood (not recorded which). The sequenced DNA: TGTGCCAGCAGCCAAAGGACAGGGTGGGTCCGAGTCGGCTACAATGAGCAGTTCTTC. Its protein is CASSQRTGWVRVGYNEQFF.